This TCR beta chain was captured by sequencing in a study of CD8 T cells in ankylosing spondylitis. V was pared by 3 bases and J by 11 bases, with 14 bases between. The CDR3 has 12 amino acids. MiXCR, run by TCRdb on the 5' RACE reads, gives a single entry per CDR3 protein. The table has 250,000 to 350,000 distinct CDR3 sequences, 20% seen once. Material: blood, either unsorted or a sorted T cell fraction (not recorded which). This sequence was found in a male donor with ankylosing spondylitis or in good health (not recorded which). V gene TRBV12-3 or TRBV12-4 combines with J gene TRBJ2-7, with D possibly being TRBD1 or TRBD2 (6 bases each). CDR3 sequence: CASSLKEGDKYV. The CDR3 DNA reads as TGTGCCAGCAGTTTGAAGGAGGGGGATAAGTACGTC.